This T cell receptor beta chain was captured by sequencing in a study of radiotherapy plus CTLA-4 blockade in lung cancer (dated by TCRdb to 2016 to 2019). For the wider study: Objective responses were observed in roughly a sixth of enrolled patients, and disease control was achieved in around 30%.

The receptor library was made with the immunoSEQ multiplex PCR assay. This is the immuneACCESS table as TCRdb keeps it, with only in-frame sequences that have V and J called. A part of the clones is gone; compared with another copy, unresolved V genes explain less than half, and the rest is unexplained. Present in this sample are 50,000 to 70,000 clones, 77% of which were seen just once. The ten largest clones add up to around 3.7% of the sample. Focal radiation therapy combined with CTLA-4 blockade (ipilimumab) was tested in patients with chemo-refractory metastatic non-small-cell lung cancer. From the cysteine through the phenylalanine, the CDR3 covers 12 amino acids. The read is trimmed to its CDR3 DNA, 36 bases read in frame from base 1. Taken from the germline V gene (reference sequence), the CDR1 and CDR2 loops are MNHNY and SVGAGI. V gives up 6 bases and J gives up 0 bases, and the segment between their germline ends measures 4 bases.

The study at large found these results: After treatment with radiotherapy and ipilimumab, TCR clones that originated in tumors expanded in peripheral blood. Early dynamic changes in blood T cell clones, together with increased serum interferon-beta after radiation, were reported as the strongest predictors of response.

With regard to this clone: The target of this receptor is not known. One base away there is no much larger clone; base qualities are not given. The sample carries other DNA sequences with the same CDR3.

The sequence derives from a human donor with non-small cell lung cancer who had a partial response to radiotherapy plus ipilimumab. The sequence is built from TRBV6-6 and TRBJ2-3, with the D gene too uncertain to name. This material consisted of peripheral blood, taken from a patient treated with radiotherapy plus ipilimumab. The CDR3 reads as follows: CASSPSTDTQYF. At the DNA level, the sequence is TGTGCCAGCAGCCCGAGCACAGATACGCAGTATTTT.